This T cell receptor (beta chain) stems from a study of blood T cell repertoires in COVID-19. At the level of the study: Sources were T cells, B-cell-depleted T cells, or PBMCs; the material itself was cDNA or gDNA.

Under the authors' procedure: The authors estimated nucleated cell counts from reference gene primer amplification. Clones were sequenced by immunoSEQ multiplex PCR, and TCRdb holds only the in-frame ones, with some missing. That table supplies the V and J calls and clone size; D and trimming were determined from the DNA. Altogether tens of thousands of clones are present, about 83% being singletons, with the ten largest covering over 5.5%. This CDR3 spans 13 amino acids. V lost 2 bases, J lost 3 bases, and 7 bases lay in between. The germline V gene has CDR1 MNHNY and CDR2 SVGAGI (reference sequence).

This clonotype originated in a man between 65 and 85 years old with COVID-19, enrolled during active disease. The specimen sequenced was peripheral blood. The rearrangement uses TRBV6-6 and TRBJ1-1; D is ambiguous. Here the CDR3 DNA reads TGTGCCAGCAGTTACAGCGAGGACACTGAAGCTTTCTTT. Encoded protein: CASSYSEDTEAFF.